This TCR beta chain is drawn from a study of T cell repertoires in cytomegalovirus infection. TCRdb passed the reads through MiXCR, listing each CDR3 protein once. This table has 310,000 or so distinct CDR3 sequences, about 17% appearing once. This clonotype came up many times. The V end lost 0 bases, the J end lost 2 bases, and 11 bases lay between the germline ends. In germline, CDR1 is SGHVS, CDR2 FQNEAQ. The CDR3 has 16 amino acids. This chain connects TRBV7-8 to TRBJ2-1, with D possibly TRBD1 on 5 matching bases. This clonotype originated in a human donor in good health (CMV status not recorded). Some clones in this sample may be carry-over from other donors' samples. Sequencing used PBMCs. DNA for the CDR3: TGTGCCAGCAGCTTAGCTGACAGACGCCCCTACAATGAGCAGTTCTTC. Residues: CASSLADRRPYNEQFF.